The next 25 T cell receptor beta chains were all read from a single sample in a study of beta chain features in type 1 diabetes. All of the isolated RNA was reverse transcribed, so expressed TCRB transcripts were sequenced. Repertoires were generated with immunoSEQ multiplex PCR, while TCRdb's copy carries only in-frame clones and drops some. The sample includes hundreds of thousands of clones, about 16% of them seen just once. Sequences were obtained from naive CD4+ T cells from blood. These receptor sequences come from a man in his late teens or twenties in good health.

This clone was picked up a small number of times. This chain uses TRBV4-2 with TRBJ2-7, with 11 positions matching TRBD1. CDR3 length: 15 amino acids. CDR1 and CDR2 (germline): LGHNA, YNFKEQ. V lost 4 bases and J lost 3; bases outside the gene matches: 5. Written as DNA, the CDR3 is TGTGCCAGCAGCCCACCGGGACAGGGGGTCTACGAGCAGTACTTC. It specifies CASSPPGQGVYEQYF.

The rearrangement links TRBV6-6 to TRBJ2-1; 9 bases agree with TRBD1. V shed 6 bases and J 7 bases; nucleotides not matched to a gene: 7. This CDR3 is built from 14 residues. Germline V gene data show CDR1 as MNHNY and CDR2 as SVGAGI (reference sequence). CDR3 sequence: CASRNTGTGNEQFF. The DNA for the CDR3 is TGTGCCAGCAGGAATACCGGGACAGGGAATGAGCAGTTCTTC.

In its sample, this clone was seen a few times. J is TRBJ1-4 and V is TRBV6-5; no clear D gene. V gave up 0 bases and J gave up 10 bases, with 3 bases separating them. The CDR3 has 11 amino acids. Germline V gives CDR1 MNHEY, CDR2 SVGAGI. CDR3 loop: CASSYSGKLFF. The CDR3, as DNA: TGTGCCAGCAGTTACTCGGGAAAACTGTTTTTT.

V usage is TRBV18 and J usage is TRBJ2-3, with D unclear. CDR3 size: 15 residues. The V end was cut by 5 bases, the J end by 2 bases, with 14 bases between. Per the germline V gene, CDR1 is KGHSH and CDR2 is LQKENI. CDR3 in amino acids: CASSDGQVYTDTQYF. The CDR3 DNA follows: TGTGCCAGCTCAGACGGCCAGGTGTACACAGATACGCAGTATTTT.

In its sample, this clone was seen a few times. CDR3 DNA: TGTGCCAGTAGTACTAGCACAGATACGCAGTATTTT. This translates into CASSTSTDTQYF. This chain connects TRBV19 to TRBJ2-3, with D uncertain. The V gene's germline CDR1 is LNHDA and CDR2 SQIVND (reference sequence). CDR3 length: 12 amino acids. V lost 4 bases to trimming and J lost 0 bases, with 2 bases between them.

This clone was counted a few times. The CDR3 loop reads CASSLQGLRDTQYF. CDR3 coding DNA: TGTGCCAGCAGCTTGCAGGGCCTTAGAGATACGCAGTATTTT. V usage is TRBV5-4 and J usage is TRBJ2-3, with D perhaps matching TRBD1 (5 bases). V lost 1 base and J lost 5, with 11 bases in between. CDR1 SGHNT and CDR2 YYREEE come from the germline V gene (reference sequence). CDR3 size: 14 residues.

The CDR3 loop reads CASSHGQEETQYF. The DNA of the CDR3 is TGTGCCAGCTCACACGGACAGGAGGAGACCCAGTACTTC. The rearrangement joins TRBV18 to TRBJ2-5, with TRBD1 identical over 7 bases. In germline, CDR1 is KGHSH, CDR2 LQKENI. The CDR3 covers 13 residues. V shed 4 bases, J shed 5 bases, and the junction held 4 bases outside the gene matches.

The table lists this clone with a few counts. The chain couples TRBV7-2 to TRBJ1-4, with D maybe TRBD1 (5 bases). CDR3 size: 15 residues. The germline gives CDR1 SGHTA, CDR2 FQGNSA. Trimming removed 5 bases from V and 0 bases from J, with 10 bases in between. CDR3 sequence (DNA): TGTGCCAGCAGCGGAGACAGCGCAACTAATGAAAAACTGTTTTTT. This sequence encodes CASSGDSATNEKLFF.

Worth noting for this clone: This may stem from a read error, because a much larger clone lies one nucleotide away. The J gene is TRBJ2-5, the V gene TRBV11-2, with unresolved D. Trimming cost V 2 bases and J 5 bases, with 3 bases left between them. The CDR3 is 11 residues long. Germline CDR1 and CDR2: SGHAT and FQNNGV. The chain's CDR3 is CASSLIETQYF. DNA of the CDR3: TGTGCCAGCAGCTTAATCGAGACCCAGTACTTC.

This chain joins TRBV28 and TRBJ1-2; D is undetermined. The CDR3 contains 14 residues. V was pared by 8 bases and J by 8 bases, with 21 bases between. In germline, CDR1 is MDHEN, CDR2 SYDVKM. CDR3 DNA sequence: TGTGCCAGCGTCCCCGGGCCCTTATCCAGGGGCTACACCTTC. Translated: CASVPGPLSRGYTF.

The chain combines TRBV9 with TRBJ1-4; D gene uncertain. From germline, CDR1 is SGDLS and CDR2 YYNGEE. Trimming left V 0 bases short and J 12 bases short, with 21 bases between. This CDR3 has 16 residues. The CDR3 reads CASSVGAPGPGVELFF. Here the CDR3 DNA reads TGTGCCAGCAGCGTAGGGGCACCAGGTCCAGGTGTAGAACTGTTTTTT.

The rearrangement joins TRBV9 to TRBJ1-5; D is unclear. V was cut by 0 bases and J by 4 bases, with 11 bases left in between. The CDR3 runs 15 residues. The V gene's germline CDR1 is SGDLS and CDR2 YYNGEE. CDR3 protein: CASSVAGFGNQPQHF. CDR3 coding DNA: TGTGCCAGCAGCGTAGCCGGGTTCGGGAATCAGCCCCAGCATTTT. Combining the CDR3 with reference TRBV9 and TRBJ1-5 gives the whole variable domain DSGVTQTPKHLITATGQRVTLRCSPRSGDLSVYWYQQSLDQGLQFLIQYYNGEERAKGNILERFSAQQFPDLHSELNLSSLELGDSALYFCASSVAGFGNQPQHFGDGTRLSIL.

The V gene is TRBV19, the J gene TRBJ2-1, with 7 bases identical to TRBD1. The CDR3 is 18 residues long. V was pared by 2 bases and J by 4 bases, with 14 bases of the junction left unmatched. Germline loops: CDR1 LNHDA, CDR2 SQIVND (reference sequence). Written as DNA, the CDR3 is TGTGCCAGTAGTATAAAAGGTCCAGGGACAGTGAATTACAATGAGCAGTTCTTC. Amino acids: CASSIKGPGTVNYNEQFF. Complete variable domain (other parts from reference TRBV19 and TRBJ2-1): DGGITQSPKYLFRKEGQNVTLSCEQNLNHDAMYWYRQDPGQGLRLIYYSQIVNDFQKGDIAEGYSVSREKKESFPLTVTSAQKNPTAFYLCASSIKGPGTVNYNEQFFGPGTRLTVL.

CDR3: CASSPSGNGNTEAFF. DNA for the CDR3: TGTGCCAGCAGCCCCTCCGGGAATGGGAACACTGAAGCTTTCTTT. The chain links TRBV28 to TRBJ1-1, with D hard to call. CDR1 is MDHEN, CDR2 SYDVKM, per germline. Between the trimmed V and J ends, which lost 6 bases and 1 base, there was a span of 15 bases. The CDR3 length is 15 residues. Full variable domain (rest looked up from reference TRBV28 and TRBJ1-1): DVKVTQSSRYLVKRTGEKVFLECVQDMDHENMFWYRQDPGLGLRLIYFSYDVKMKEKGDIPEGYSVSREKKERFSLILESASTNQTSMYLCASSPSGNGNTEAFFGQGTRLTVV.

Of note for this clone: In the same sample, other DNA sequences code for this CDR3. The chain has TRBV4-2 and TRBJ1-1, with D perhaps TRBD1 (6 bases). V lost 1 base and J lost 2, with 8 bases in between. This CDR3 spans 14 amino acids. Germline V gene sequence: CDR1 LGHNA, CDR2 YNFKEQ. The CDR3 nucleotides are TGTGCCAGCAGCCAAGGACAGGCAAACACTGAAGCTTTCTTT. It is translated as CASSQGQANTEAFF.

The chain is built from TRBV29-1 and TRBJ2-7; no clear D. Germline CDR1 is SQVTM and CDR2 is ANQGSEA. CDR3 length: 11 amino acids. Trimming stripped 3 bases from V and 6 bases from J, with 9 bases between. The CDR3 nucleotides read TGCAGCGTTGAGCTCCGGTTCGAGCAGTACTTC. Translating gives CSVELRFEQYF.

This clone has a handful of counts. This chain joins TRBV4-2 and TRBJ2-3; a possible D gene is TRBD1 (6 bases). Per the germline V gene, CDR1 is LGHNA and CDR2 is YNFKEQ. The CDR3 runs 18 residues. V gave up 4 bases and J gave up 1 base, with 21 bases separating them. CDR3 nucleotides: TGTGCCAGCAGCCTTCAGGGGCGTGGGTACGTGGGCACAGATACGCAGTATTTT. It yields the protein CASSLQGRGYVGTDTQYF.

This clone was found a few times. CDR3 region: CASRSSALGRRNTEAFF. In DNA form, the CDR3 reads TGTGCCAGCAGATCCTCCGCTCTCGGCAGACGGAACACTGAAGCTTTCTTT. The chain couples TRBV28 to TRBJ1-1; D remains ambiguous. The V end was cut by 6 bases, the J end by 1 base, with 21 bases between. Germline CDR1 is MDHEN and CDR2 is SYDVKM. This CDR3 has 17 amino acids.

This clone was counted between two and nine times. DNA of the CDR3: TGTGCTAGTGGTTTGAGGGCCGAAAGCACAGATACGCAGTATTTT. It codes for CASGLRAESTDTQYF. J is TRBJ2-3 and V is TRBV12-5, with unresolved D. V was cut by 2 bases and J by 0 bases, with 9 bases left in between. CDR1 is LGHNT and CDR2 is FRNRAP in the germline V gene. This CDR3 comprises 15 residues.

This clone showed up just a few times. V is TRBV10-3 and J is TRBJ2-1; D gene ambiguous. From germline, CDR1 is ENHRY and CDR2 SYGVKD. Trimming left V 10 bases short and J 1 base short, with 14 bases between. This CDR3 contains 14 residues. The chain's CDR3 is CATHQGVSYNEQFF. In nucleotides, the CDR3 is TGTGCCACCCACCAAGGCGTATCCTACAATGAGCAGTTCTTC.

This clone was detected only a few times. The chain has TRBV29-1 and TRBJ1-2; 7 bases fit TRBD1. The CDR3 has 12 residues. Per the germline V gene, CDR1 is SQVTM and CDR2 is ANQGSEA. The ends lost 5 bases at V and 2 bases at J; junction bases unmatched: 2. The CDR3 bases are TGCAGCGTTTCGGGACAGAACTATGGCTACACCTTC. It is translated as CSVSGQNYGYTF. The full variable domain, its missing parts supplied by reference TRBV29-1 and TRBJ1-2, is SAVISQKPSRDICQRGTSLTIQCQVDSQVTMMFWYRQQPGQSLTLIATANQGSEATYESGFVIDKFPISRPNLTFSTLTVSNMSPEDSSIYLCSVSGQNYGYTFGSGTRLTVV.

The chain links TRBV28 to TRBJ2-3; TRBD1 agrees at 7 bases. Germline CDR1 reads MDHEN; CDR2 reads SYDVKM. The CDR3 spans 15 residues. Unmatched junction bases numbered 10, after V lost 1 base and J lost 9 bases. CDR3 DNA: TGTGCCAGCAGTTTATTGGGCCGAGGGGGCGGCACGCAGTATTTT. This gives the protein CASSLLGRGGGTQYF.

This clone was seen more than once but under ten times. Other DNA sequences within the sample encode an identical CDR3. The J gene is TRBJ2-5, the V gene TRBV5-1; 7 bases fit TRBD1. The trim removed 0 bases at V and 3 bases at J, leaving 2 bases unmatched. Germline loops: CDR1 SGHRS, CDR2 YFSETQ. The CDR3 runs 14 residues. The CDR3 sequence is CASSLEGGKETQYF. The CDR3 coding sequence is TGCGCCAGCAGCTTGGAAGGGGGCAAAGAGACCCAGTACTTC.

The chain recombines TRBV27 with TRBJ1-2, with 11 bases fitting TRBD1. CDR1 is MNHEY, CDR2 SMNVEV, per germline (reference sequence). The CDR3 runs to 13 residues. V dropped 5 bases and J dropped 7; count of bases not matched to a gene: 3. CDR3 region: CASSPGTGGGYTF. The CDR3 coding sequence is TGTGCCAGCAGTCCAGGGACAGGGGGTGGCTACACCTTC.

The chain recombines TRBV28 with TRBJ2-1, with 11 bases aligning to TRBD2. V lost 6 bases, J lost 6 bases, and 16 bases stayed unmatched. This CDR3 comprises 18 residues. Germline CDR1 MDHEN, CDR2 SYDVKM. The CDR3: CASSSSTSGSVTGNEQFF. The DNA of the CDR3 is TGTGCCAGCAGCTCCAGCACTAGCGGGAGCGTTACGGGCAATGAGCAGTTCTTC.